The 17 T cell receptor beta chains reported below all come from one sample, sequenced in a study of blood T cell repertoires in COVID-19. Assay used: immunoSEQ multiplex PCR; TCRdb lists only in-frame clones, some missing. Among tens of thousands of clones listed, about three quarters were seen once. Sequencing was done on a sample of peripheral blood. The receptors shown here come from a woman of 80 years or more with active or convalescent COVID-19.

The gene calls are TRBV27 and TRBJ2-2; 10 bases match TRBD2. There are 16 residues in the CDR3. J lost 6 bases, V lost 2 bases, and 6 bases had no gene match. Per the germline V gene, CDR1 is MNHEY and CDR2 is SMNVEV (reference sequence). Here the CDR3 DNA reads TGTGCCAGCAGTTTAGAGCGGGGGGGTCCCCCCGGGGAGCTGTTTTTT. Protein sequence: CASSLERGGPPGELFF.

The V call is TRBV6-1, the J call TRBJ1-1; unclear D gene. Between the trimmed V and J ends, which lost 0 bases and 0 bases, there was a span of 8 bases. Looked up from germline, CDR1 is MNHNS and CDR2 is SASEGT. CDR3 length equals 15 residues. CDR3 amino acids: CASSEAQAVNTEAFF. The DNA of the CDR3 is TGTGCCAGCAGTGAAGCGCAGGCAGTGAACACTGAAGCTTTCTTT.

This sequence joins TRBV29-1 and TRBJ2-5; 11 bases match TRBD1. Trimming at V came to 6 bases and at J to 1 base, leaving 4 bases not matched to a gene. Germline V gene lookup returns CDR1 SQVTM and CDR2 ANQGSEA. The CDR3 sequence is 14 residues long. The CDR3 spells CSVGTGGVQETQYF. The CDR3 region has the DNA TGCAGCGTCGGGACAGGGGGGGTCCAAGAGACCCAGTACTTC.

This chain joins TRBV6-2 or TRBV6-3 and TRBJ1-2; D is undetermined. The CDR3 has 13 residues. Germline V gives CDR1 MNHEY, CDR2 SVGEGT. V lost 6 bases to trimming and J lost 6 bases, with 14 bases between them. The CDR3 loop reads CASSTNELNGYTF. Here the CDR3 DNA reads TGTGCCAGCAGCACGAACGAGTTGAATGGCTACACCTTC.

The chain has TRBV12-3 or TRBV12-4 and TRBJ1-3; no reliable D call. V shed 2 bases and J shed 10 bases, with 6 bases lying between them. The CDR3 length is 11 residues. The CDR3 coding sequence is TGTGCCAGCAGTTTAATCGGGACCATATATTTT. This sequence encodes CASSLIGTIYF.

The chain uses TRBV4-1 and TRBJ2-3; 12 bases match TRBD2. Per the germline V gene, CDR1 is MGHRA and CDR2 is YSYEKL. The CDR3 spans 17 residues. After removal of 2 bases from V and 6 bases from J, the junction contained 9 bases not matched to a gene. This CDR3 is CASSQPRLAGARDTQYF. The CDR3 DNA reads as TGCGCCAGCAGCCAACCGAGACTAGCGGGGGCGAGGGATACGCAGTATTTT.

The rearrangement uses TRBV7-3 and TRBJ1-2, with D uncertain. Trimming stripped 4 bases from V and 5 bases from J, with 8 bases between. From germline, CDR1 is SGHTA and CDR2 FQGTGA. There are 12 residues in the CDR3. CDR3 nucleotide sequence: TGTGCCAGCAGCTCGAGCGGGTATGGCTACACCTTC. As protein: CASSSSGYGYTF.

The chain couples TRBV5-4 to TRBJ2-5; tentatively, D is TRBD2 (7 bases). Trimming took off 4 bases at V and 1 base at J, with 11 bases between the two ends. In germline, CDR1 is SGHNT, CDR2 YYREEE (reference sequence). The CDR3 contains 14 residues. The CDR3 sequence is CASSNGGAQETQYF. The CDR3 nucleotides read TGTGCCAGCAGCAATGGGGGGGCCCAAGAGACCCAGTACTTC.

This chain uses TRBV5-4 with TRBJ2-7, with a tentative D call TRBD2 (5 bases). CDR3 length: 14 amino acids. Germline CDR1 SGHNT, CDR2 YYREEE (reference sequence). V lost 2 bases and J 0 bases, leaving 9 bases between the germline ends. This CDR3 is CASSFEGYSYEQYF. The CDR3 DNA sequence: TGTGCCAGCAGCTTTGAGGGATACTCCTACGAGCAGTACTTC.

The chain recombines TRBV19 with TRBJ1-4; D remains ambiguous. CDR1 and CDR2 (germline): LNHDA, SQIVND (reference sequence). The CDR3 runs to 14 residues. V lost 7 bases and J lost 0, with 9 bases in between. The DNA for the CDR3 is TGTGCCAGTAAGGAGGGAACAACTAATGAAAAACTGTTTTTT. Translated, it gives CASKEGTTNEKLFF.

The chain links TRBV5-4 to TRBJ1-2; the D is unclear. V lost 1 base, J lost 6 bases, and 10 bases lay in between. Germline V lookup: CDR1 SGHNT, CDR2 YYREEE (reference sequence). This CDR3 has 13 residues. CDR3 coding DNA: TGTGCCAGCAGCTTGAGTATGGCAGATGGCTACACCTTC. This sequence encodes CASSLSMADGYTF.

The rearrangement links TRBV6-6 to TRBJ1-5, with TRBD1 as a possible D gene (5 bases). CDR1 is MNHNY and CDR2 is SVGAGI in the germline V gene (reference sequence). V shed 2 bases and J shed 7 bases, with 12 bases lying between them. The CDR3 is 14 residues long. CDR3 region: CASSYGTETQPQHF. The CDR3 nucleotides are TGTGCCAGCAGTTACGGGACTGAAACCCAGCCCCAGCATTTT.

This chain links TRBV14 with TRBJ2-5; 9 bases are a match to TRBD2. This CDR3 is 14 amino acids long. V was clipped by 4 bases and J by 4 bases; unmatched bases: 4. The germline V gene encodes CDR1 SGHDN and CDR2 FVKESK. CDR3 in amino acids: CASSRIAGAETQYF. CDR3 bases: TGTGCCAGCAGCCGAATAGCGGGGGCAGAGACCCAGTACTTC.

The chain recombines TRBV4-3 with TRBJ2-3; TRBD2 matches at 7 bases. With 4 bases clipped from V and 4 bases from J, the junction kept 14 bases outside the gene matches. This CDR3 has 17 amino acids. The germline V gene encodes CDR1 LGHNA and CDR2 YSLEER. CDR3 DNA: TGCGCCAGCAGCCCTGGACTAGAGTCGACTGCAGCAGATACGCAGTATTTT. It is translated as CASSPGLESTAADTQYF.

The sample holds one count of this clone. This sequence joins TRBV2 and TRBJ1-6; D gene unclear. V dropped 5 bases and J dropped 14 bases, with 19 bases sitting between them. In germline, CDR1 is SNHLY, CDR2 FYNNEI. The CDR3 spans 14 residues. The CDR3 is CASSPTNVQSTLHF. In DNA form, the CDR3 reads TGTGCCAGCAGTCCTACTAACGTCCAGTCGACCCTCCACTTT.

The rearrangement links TRBV19 to TRBJ1-6; unclear D gene. The CDR3 is 13 residues long. Per germline, CDR1 LNHDA and CDR2 SQIVND (reference sequence). The V and J ends lost 5 bases and 4 bases respectively, with 6 bases between them. The CDR3 region is CASSLRYNSPLHF. DNA of the CDR3: TGTGCCAGTAGTTTGAGATATAATTCACCCCTCCACTTT.

This chain links TRBV14 with TRBJ1-6; D may be TRBD1 (6 bases). Trimming pared 1 base from V and 10 bases from J, leaving 17 bases between. The CDR3 spans 16 residues. Germline V gene lookup returns CDR1 SGHDN and CDR2 FVKESK. CDR3 amino acids: CASSQGVRGLGSPLHF. In nucleotides, the CDR3 is TGTGCCAGCAGCCAAGGTGTGCGGGGGCTGGGGTCACCCCTCCACTTT.